These T cell receptor beta chains were read from a single sample in a study of blood T cell repertoires in COVID-19. Generated by immunoSEQ multiplex PCR, the TCRdb table keeps only in-frame clones and is missing some. The sample comprises about 160,000 clones, 70% to 85% of which are singletons, and more than 6% rests with the top ten. The material sequenced was peripheral blood. The receptors derive from a woman aged 35 to 49 with COVID-19, enrolled during active disease. CDR3s include the opening cysteine and the closing phenylalanine or tryptophan. The D gene is left open where the match is weak. Expanded clones get a size class; other rows say once, few or many, or leave the size out.

TRBJ2-5,TRBD2,TRBV5-8,-,CASSLLGGLAGEETQYF,TGTGCCAGCAGCCTGCTGGGGGGACTAGCGGGGGAAGAGACCCAGTACTTC
TRBJ2-1,TRBD1,TRBV7-2,-,CASSLYTDRAEQFF,TGTGCCAGCAGCCTATACACGGACAGGGCTGAGCAGTTCTTC
TRBJ1-1,-,TRBV30,-,CAWSVRGVLNTEAFF,TGTGCCTGGAGTGTTCGGGGGGTTCTAAACACTGAAGCTTTCTTT
TRBJ2-1,-,TRBV6-5,-,CASSYLTGWGERFF,TGTGCCAGCAGTTACCTTACAGGTTGGGGTGAACGGTTCTTC
TRBJ1-2,TRBD1,TRBV9,-,CASSVAGQGAGGYTF,TGTGCCAGCAGCGTAGCAGGTCAGGGGGCGGGTGGCTACACCTTC
TRBJ2-2,TRBD1,TRBV4-1,-,CASSFRTGTGELFF,TGCGCCAGCAGCTTCAGGACAGGGACCGGGGAGCTGTTTTTT
TRBJ2-1,TRBD2,TRBV7-8,once,CASSFGTSGFGEQFF,TGTGCCAGCAGCTTCGGGACTAGCGGGTTTGGTGAGCAGTTCTTC
TRBJ2-7,-,TRBV25-1,-,CASSDRAVGRYEQYF,TGTGCCAGCAGTGATCGAGCGGTGGGAAGGTACGAGCAGTACTTC
TRBJ2-5,-,TRBV5-4,-,CASSFIGGRETQYF,TGTGCCAGCAGCTTTATCGGGGGTCGGGAGACCCAGTACTTC
TRBJ1-2,-,TRBV5-4,few,CASSPREGNAGYTF,TGTGCCAGCAGCCCACGGGAGGGAAACGCTGGCTACACCTTC
TRBJ2-7,-,TRBV18,few,CASSLGAGDEQYF,TGTGCCAGCTCCCTGGGGGCAGGGGACGAGCAGTACTTC
TRBJ2-2,-,TRBV7-9,-,CASSPLGGGNTGELFF,TGTGCCAGCAGCCCCCTAGGGGGGGGGAACACCGGGGAGCTGTTTTTT
TRBJ2-7,TRBD1,TRBV15,-,CATSRERTGSYEQYF,TGTGCCACCAGCAGAGAACGGACAGGGTCCTACGAGCAGTACTTC
TRBJ2-5,TRBD1,TRBV7-3,-,CASSPGTEETQYF,TGTGCCAGCAGCCCAGGGACAGAAGAGACCCAGTACTTC
TRBJ2-5,TRBD2,TRBV5-4,-,CASSHDRRGASETQYF,TGTGCCAGCAGCCACGATCGGCGGGGGGCATCAGAGACCCAGTACTTC
TRBJ2-3,-,TRBV12-3/TRBV12-4,-,CASRKTGTDTQYF,TGTGCCAGCAGGAAAACAGGGACAGATACGCAGTATTTT
TRBJ2-5,-,TRBV2,-,CASSERQTKETQYF,TGTGCCAGCAGTGAACGGCAGACTAAAGAGACCCAGTACTTC
TRBJ1-3,TRBD1,TRBV27,-,CASSLPLRTGLNGNTIYF,TGTGCCAGCAGTTTACCACTCCGGACAGGGTTGAATGGAAACACCATATATTTT
TRBJ2-3,TRBD2,TRBV6-5,-,CASSYGASGGIAQYF,TGTGCCAGCAGTTACGGGGCTAGCGGGGGGATAGCGCAGTATTTT
TRBJ2-1,TRBD1,TRBV28,-,CASRSGTGDQRINEQFF,TGTGCCAGCAGGTCCGGGACAGGGGACCAGCGGATCAATGAGCAGTTCTTC
TRBJ1-6,TRBD1,TRBV7-8,few,CASSPDRGNSPLHF,TGTGCCAGCAGCCCGGACAGGGGGAATTCACCCCTCCACTTT
TRBJ1-5,TRBD1,TRBV20-1,-,CSASTRGYSNQPQHF,TGCAGTGCTAGTACCAGGGGGTATAGCAATCAGCCCCAGCATTTT
TRBJ2-5,-,TRBV28,-,CASNEGGRKETQYF,TGTGCCAGCAATGAAGGCGGCCGAAAAGAGACCCAGTACTTC
TRBJ2-5,-,TRBV7-7,-,CASSLRGVGETQYF,TGTGCTAGCAGCCTCAGGGGTGTGGGAGAGACCCAGTACTTC
TRBJ2-7,-,TRBV28,-,CASTGPMAREQYF,TGTGCCAGCACTGGGCCGATGGCGCGAGAGCAGTACTTC